This T cell receptor (beta chain) comes out of a study of a mutant IDH1 vaccine in newly diagnosed glioma. Study overall: Among treated patients, 62.5% were male and around 38% female, and mean age was approximately 43 years. Findings and limits, study-wide: There seemed to be no relation between pseudoprogression and changes in top peripheral T cell clonotypes.

A note on this clone: Its antigen is undetermined.

The method was immunoSEQ multiplex PCR; TCRdb's version includes in-frame clones alone and lacks a portion of them. This sample has some 87,000 clones, with roughly 77% found just once. CDR1 is SGHAT, CDR2 FQNNGV, per germline. V shed 3 bases, J shed 4 bases, and the junction held 6 bases outside the gene matches. This CDR3 spans 15 amino acids. Time point here: week 47, end of study. Vaccine doses each comprised 300 ug of mutant IDH1 20-mer peptide, with topical imiquimod. The gene calls are TRBV11-2 and TRBJ2-5; 9 nucleotides agree with TRBD1. Material: PBMCs, obtained from a glioma patient whose treatment included an IDH1 peptide vaccine. The receptor's source is a man aged 40-49 years with glioma. CDR3 in amino acids: CASSFGTGSGETQYF. The DNA for the CDR3 is TGTGCCAGCAGCTTCGGGACAGGGTCTGGAGAGACCCAGTACTTC.